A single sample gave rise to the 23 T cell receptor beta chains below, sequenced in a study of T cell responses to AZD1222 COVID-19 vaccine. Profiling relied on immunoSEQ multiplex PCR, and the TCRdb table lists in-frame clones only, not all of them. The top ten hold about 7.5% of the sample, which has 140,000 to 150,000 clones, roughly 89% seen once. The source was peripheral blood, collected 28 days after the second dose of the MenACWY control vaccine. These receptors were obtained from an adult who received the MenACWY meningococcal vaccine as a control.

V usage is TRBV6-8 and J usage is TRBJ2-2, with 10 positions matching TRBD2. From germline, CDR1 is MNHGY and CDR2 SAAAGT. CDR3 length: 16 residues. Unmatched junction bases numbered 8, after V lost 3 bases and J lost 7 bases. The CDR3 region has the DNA TGTGCCAGCAGTTATATTACTAGCGGGACAGGCGGGGAGCTGTTTTTT. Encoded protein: CASSYITSGTGGELFF.

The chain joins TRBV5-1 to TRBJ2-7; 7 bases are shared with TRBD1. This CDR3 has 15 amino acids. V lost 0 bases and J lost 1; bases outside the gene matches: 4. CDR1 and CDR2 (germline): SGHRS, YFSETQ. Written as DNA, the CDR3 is TGCGCCAGCAGCTTGGCCGGGACAGCATCCTACGAGCAGTACTTC. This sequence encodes CASSLAGTASYEQYF.

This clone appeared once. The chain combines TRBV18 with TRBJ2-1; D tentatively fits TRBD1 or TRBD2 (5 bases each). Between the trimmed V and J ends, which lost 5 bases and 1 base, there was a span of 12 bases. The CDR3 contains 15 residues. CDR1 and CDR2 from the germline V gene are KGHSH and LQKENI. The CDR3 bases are TGTGCCAGCTCAACCGGGACGCGGTCCTACAATGAGCAGTTCTTC. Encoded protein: CASSTGTRSYNEQFF.

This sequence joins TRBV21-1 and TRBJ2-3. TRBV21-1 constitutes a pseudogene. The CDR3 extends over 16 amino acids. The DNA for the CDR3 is TGTGCCAGCAGCAAAATAGGGATGGGGTCGACAGATACGCAGTATTTT. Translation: CASSKIGMGSTDTQYF.

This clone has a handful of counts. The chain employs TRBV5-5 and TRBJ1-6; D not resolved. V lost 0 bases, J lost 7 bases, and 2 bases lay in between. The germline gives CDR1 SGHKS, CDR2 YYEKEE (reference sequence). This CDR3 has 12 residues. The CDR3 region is CASSLVNSPLHF. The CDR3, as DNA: TGTGCCAGCAGCTTGGTGAATTCACCCCTCCACTTT.

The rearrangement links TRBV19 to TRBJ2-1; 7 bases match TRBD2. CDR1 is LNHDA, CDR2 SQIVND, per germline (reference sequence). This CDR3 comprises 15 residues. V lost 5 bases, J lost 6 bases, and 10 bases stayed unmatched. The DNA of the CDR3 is TGTGCCAGTAGTGAGGGACTAAGCGGGGTCAATGAGCAGTTCTTC. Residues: CASSEGLSGVNEQFF. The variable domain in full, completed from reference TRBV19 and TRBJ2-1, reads DGGITQSPKYLFRKEGQNVTLSCEQNLNHDAMYWYRQDPGQGLRLIYYSQIVNDFQKGDIAEGYSVSREKKESFPLTVTSAQKNPTAFYLCASSEGLSGVNEQFFGPGTRLTVL.

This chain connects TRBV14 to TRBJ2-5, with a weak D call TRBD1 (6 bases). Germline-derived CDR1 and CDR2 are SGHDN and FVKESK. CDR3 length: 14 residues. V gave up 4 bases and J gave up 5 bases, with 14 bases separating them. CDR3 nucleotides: TGTGCCAGCAGCCCACAAGGGACACCCGAGACCCAGTACTTC. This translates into CASSPQGTPETQYF.

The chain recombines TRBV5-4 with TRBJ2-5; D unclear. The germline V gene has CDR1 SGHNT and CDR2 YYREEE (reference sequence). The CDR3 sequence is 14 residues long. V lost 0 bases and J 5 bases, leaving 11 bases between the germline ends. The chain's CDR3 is CASSLALETETQYF. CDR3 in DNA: TGTGCCAGCAGCTTGGCCTTGGAGACGGAGACCCAGTACTTC.

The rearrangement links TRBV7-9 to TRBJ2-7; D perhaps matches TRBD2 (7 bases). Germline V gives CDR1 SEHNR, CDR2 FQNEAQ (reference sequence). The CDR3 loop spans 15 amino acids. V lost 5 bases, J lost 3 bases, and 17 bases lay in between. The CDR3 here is CASSTTGRGHYEQYF. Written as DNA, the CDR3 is TGTGCCAGCAGCACCACAGGGAGGGGCCACTACGAGCAGTACTTC. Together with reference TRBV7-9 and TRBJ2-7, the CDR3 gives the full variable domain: DTGVSQNPRHKITKRGQNVTFRCDPISEHNRLYWYRQTLGQGPEFLTYFQNEAQLEKSRLLSDRFSAERPKGSFSTLEIQRTEQGDSAMYLCASSTTGRGHYEQYFGPGTRLTVT.

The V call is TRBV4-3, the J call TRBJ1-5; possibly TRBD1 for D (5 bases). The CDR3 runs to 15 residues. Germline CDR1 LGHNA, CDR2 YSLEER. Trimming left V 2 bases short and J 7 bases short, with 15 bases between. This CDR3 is CASSQQRGAGQPQHF. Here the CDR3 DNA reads TGCGCCAGCAGCCAACAAAGGGGCGCGGGACAGCCCCAGCATTTT.

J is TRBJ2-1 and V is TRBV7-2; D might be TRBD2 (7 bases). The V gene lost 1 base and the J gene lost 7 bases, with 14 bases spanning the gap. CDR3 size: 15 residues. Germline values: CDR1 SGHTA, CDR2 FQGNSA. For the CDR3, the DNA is TGTGCCAGCAGCTTAGTGTCGGGGGGCACGAATGAGCAGTTCTTC. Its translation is CASSLVSGGTNEQFF.

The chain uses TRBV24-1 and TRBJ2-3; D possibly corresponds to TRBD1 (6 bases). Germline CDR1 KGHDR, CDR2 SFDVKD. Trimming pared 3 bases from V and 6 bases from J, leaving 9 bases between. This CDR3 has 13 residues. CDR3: CATSDPGADTQYF. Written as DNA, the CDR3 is TGTGCCACCAGTGATCCAGGGGCCGATACGCAGTATTTT.

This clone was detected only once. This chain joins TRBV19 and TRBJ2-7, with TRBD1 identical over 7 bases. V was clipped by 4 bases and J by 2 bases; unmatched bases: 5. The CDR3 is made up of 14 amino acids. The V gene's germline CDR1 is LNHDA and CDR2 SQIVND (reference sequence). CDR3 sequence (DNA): TGTGCCAGTAGTACGGACAGGCTCACCTACGAGCAGTACTTC. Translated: CASSTDRLTYEQYF.

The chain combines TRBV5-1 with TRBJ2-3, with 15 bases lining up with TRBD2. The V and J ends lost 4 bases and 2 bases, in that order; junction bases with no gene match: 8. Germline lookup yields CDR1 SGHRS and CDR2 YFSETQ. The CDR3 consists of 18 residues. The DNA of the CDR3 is TGCGCCAGCAGCAAGGGACTAGCGGGGGGTCCCAACACAGATACGCAGTATTTT. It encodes CASSKGLAGGPNTDTQYF.

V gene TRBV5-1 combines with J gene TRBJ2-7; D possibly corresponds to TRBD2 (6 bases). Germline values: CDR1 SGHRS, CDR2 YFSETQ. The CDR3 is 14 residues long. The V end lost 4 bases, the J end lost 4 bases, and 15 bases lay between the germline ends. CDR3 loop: CASSPSGVGYEQYF. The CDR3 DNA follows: TGCGCCAGCAGCCCCTCGGGGGTCGGTTACGAGCAGTACTTC.

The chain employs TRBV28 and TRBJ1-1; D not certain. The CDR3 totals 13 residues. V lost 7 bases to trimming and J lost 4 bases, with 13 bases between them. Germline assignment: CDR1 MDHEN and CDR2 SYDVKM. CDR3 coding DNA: TGTGCCAGCACCCAGGCGAGCCCCACTGAAGCTTTCTTT. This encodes CASTQASPTEAFF.

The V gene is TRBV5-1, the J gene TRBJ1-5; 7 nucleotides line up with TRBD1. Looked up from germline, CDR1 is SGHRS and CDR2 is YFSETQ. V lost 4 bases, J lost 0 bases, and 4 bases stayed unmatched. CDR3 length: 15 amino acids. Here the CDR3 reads CASSRGTDSNQPQHF. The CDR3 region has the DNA TGCGCCAGCAGCAGAGGGACAGATAGCAATCAGCCCCAGCATTTT.

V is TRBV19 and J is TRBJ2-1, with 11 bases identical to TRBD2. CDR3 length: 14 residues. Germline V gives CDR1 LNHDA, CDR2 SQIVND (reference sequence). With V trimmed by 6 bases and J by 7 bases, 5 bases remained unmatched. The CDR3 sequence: CASSSGTSGNEQFF. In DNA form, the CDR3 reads TGTGCCAGTAGCTCCGGGACTAGCGGTAATGAGCAGTTCTTC. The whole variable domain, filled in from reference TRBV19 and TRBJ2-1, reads DGGITQSPKYLFRKEGQNVTLSCEQNLNHDAMYWYRQDPGQGLRLIYYSQIVNDFQKGDIAEGYSVSREKKESFPLTVTSAQKNPTAFYLCASSSGTSGNEQFFGPGTRLTVL.

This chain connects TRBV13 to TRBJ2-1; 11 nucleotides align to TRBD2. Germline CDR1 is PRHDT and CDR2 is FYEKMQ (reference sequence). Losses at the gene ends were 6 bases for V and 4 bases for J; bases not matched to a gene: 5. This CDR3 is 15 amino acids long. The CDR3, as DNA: TGTGCCAGCAGACCGACTAGCGGGATATACAATGAGCAGTTCTTC. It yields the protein CASRPTSGIYNEQFF.

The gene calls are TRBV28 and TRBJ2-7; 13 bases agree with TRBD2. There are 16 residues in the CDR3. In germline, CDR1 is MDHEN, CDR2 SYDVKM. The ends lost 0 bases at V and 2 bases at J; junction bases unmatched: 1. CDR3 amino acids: CASSLWTSGGTYEQYF. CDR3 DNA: TGTGCCAGCAGTTTATGGACTAGCGGGGGGACCTACGAGCAGTACTTC.

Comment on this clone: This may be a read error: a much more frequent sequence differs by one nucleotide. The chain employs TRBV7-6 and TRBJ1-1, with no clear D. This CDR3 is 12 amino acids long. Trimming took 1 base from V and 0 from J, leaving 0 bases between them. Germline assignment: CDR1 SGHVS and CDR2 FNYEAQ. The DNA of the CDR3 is TGTGCCAGCAGCTTAGTGAACACTGAAGCTTTCTTT. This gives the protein CASSLVNTEAFF.

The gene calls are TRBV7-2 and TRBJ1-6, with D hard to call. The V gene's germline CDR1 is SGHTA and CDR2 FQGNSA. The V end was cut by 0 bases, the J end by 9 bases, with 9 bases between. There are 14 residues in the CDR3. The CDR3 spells CASSLAVLTSPLHF. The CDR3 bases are TGTGCCAGCAGCTTAGCGGTATTGACTTCACCCCTCCACTTT.

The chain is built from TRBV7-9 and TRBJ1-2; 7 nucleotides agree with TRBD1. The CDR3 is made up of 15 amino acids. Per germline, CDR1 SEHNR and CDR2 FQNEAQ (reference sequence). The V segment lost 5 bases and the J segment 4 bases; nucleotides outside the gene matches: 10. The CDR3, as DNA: TGTGCCAGCAGCGCAGACGGGCCAGGGGGCTATGGCTACACCTTC. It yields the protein CASSADGPGGYGYTF.